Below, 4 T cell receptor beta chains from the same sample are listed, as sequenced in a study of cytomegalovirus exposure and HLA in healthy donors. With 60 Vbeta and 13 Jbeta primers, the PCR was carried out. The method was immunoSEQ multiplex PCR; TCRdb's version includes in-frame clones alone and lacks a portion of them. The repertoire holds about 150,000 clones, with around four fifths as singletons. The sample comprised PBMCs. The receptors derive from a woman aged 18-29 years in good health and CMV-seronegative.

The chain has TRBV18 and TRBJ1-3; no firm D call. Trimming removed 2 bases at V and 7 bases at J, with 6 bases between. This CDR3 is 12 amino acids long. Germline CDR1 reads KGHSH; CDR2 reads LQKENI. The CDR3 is CASSPMANTIYF. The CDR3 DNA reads TGTGCCAGCTCACCAATGGCCAACACCATATATTTT. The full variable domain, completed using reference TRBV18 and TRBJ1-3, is NAGVMQNPRHLVRRRGQEARLRCSPMKGHSHVYWYRQLPEEGLKFMVYLQKENIIDESGMPKERFSAEFPKEGPSILRIQQVVRGDSAAYFCASSPMANTIYFGEGSWLTVV.

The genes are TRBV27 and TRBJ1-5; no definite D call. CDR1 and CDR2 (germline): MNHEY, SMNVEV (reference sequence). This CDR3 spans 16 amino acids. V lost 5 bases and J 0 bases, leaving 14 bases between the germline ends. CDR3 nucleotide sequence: TGTGCCAGCAGTCTCTTTACACCGAATAGCAATCAGCCCCAGCATTTT. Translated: CASSLFTPNSNQPQHF.

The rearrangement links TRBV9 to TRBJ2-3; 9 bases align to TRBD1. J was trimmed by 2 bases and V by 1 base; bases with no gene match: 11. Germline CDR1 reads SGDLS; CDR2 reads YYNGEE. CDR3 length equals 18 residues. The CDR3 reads CASSVHDRGISYTDTQYF. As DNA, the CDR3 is TGTGCCAGCAGCGTACACGACAGGGGGATCTCGTACACAGATACGCAGTATTTT.

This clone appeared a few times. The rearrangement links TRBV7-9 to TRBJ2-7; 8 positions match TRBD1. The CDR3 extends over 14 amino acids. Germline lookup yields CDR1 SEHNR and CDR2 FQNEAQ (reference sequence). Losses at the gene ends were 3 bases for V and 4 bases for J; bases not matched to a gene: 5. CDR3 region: CASSFGDRLYEQYF. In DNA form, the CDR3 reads TGTGCCAGCAGCTTTGGGGACAGGCTTTACGAGCAGTACTTC.